This record concerns one T cell receptor (beta chain) sequence. In the same sample, other DNA sequences code for this CDR3. This sample was taken from a study of shared clonotypes between healthy human individuals. CDR1 SGHRS and CDR2 YFSETQ come from the germline V gene. This CDR3 has 11 residues. V was shortened by 1 base and J by 4 bases, with 3 bases between the two germline ends. Here immunoSEQ multiplex PCR was the method, and the copy in TCRdb shows in-frame clones only, minus some. The repertoire has around 100,000 clones, about 62% of them found once; the top ten carry around 23%. This TCR was sampled from a woman aged 30 to 39 in good health. The sample taken for sequencing was memory CD8+ T cells sorted from blood. Indicated subset: CD45RO+ cells pooled with CCR7-negative TemRA cells. V and J are TRBV5-1 and TRBJ2-7; D not resolved. For the CDR3, the DNA is TGCGCCAGCAGCTTGAATTACGAGCAGTACTTC. The encoded protein is CASSLNYEQYF. The whole variable domain, remainder taken from reference TRBV5-1 and TRBJ2-7, is KAGVTQTPRYLIKTRGQQVTLSCSPISGHRSVSWYQQTPGQGLQFLFEYFSETQRNKGNFPGRFSGRQFSNSRSEMNVSTLELGDSALYLCASSLNYEQYFGPGTRLTVT.